A selection of T cell receptor beta chains follows, all from one sample in a study of T cell responses to AZD1222 COVID-19 vaccine. The table came from immunoSEQ multiplex PCR; TCRdb's copy has only in-frame clones and leaves some out. This repertoire shows more than 120,000 clones, 85% to 95% found once; its top ten account for roughly 5%. Source: peripheral blood, taken on day 0 of AZD1222 vaccination. These receptors originate from an adult in good health. CDR3s include the opening cysteine and the closing phenylalanine or tryptophan.

TRBJ2-2 TRBV19 CASSSGQGANTGELFF
TRBJ1-1 TRBV6-5 CATLSGYEAFF
TRBJ2-2 TRBV5-1 CASSSNTGELFF
TRBJ1-2 TRBV28 CASRTTGRDGYTF
TRBJ1-2 TRBV3-1/TRBV3-2 CASSQETGAGYGYTF
TRBJ1-1 TRBV7-9 CASSKGWNTEAFF
TRBJ2-2 TRBV30 CALEAGTFAGELFF
TRBJ2-3 TRBV7-6 CASSLGAQGTDGTQYF
TRBJ1-5 TRBV6-1 CASSEKGRELHF
TRBJ1-2 TRBV19 CASSSVDRLTYGYTF
TRBJ1-5 TRBV10-3 CATKTGGLGNQPQHF
TRBJ1-2 TRBV19 CASSILEQGIPNYGYTF
TRBJ1-2 TRBV12-3/TRBV12-4 CASSIQGDYGYTF
TRBJ2-7 TRBV25-1 CASSESGGGGYYEQYF
TRBJ2-2 TRBV7-2 CASSGMTGRSGGELFF
TRBJ2-7 TRBV30 CAWSYKGASYEQYF
TRBJ2-7 TRBV18 CASSPPTSGGAYEQYF
TRBJ1-2 TRBV6-5 CASSYSGQGDYGYTF
TRBJ2-6 TRBV2 CASSVGQSGANVLTF
TRBJ1-6 TRBV7-6 CASSPSPGTRGDSPLHF
TRBJ2-7 TRBV7-3 CVGRDQSYEQYF
TRBJ2-3 TRBV28 CASSLFNDADTQYF
TRBJ2-7 TRBV7-9 CASSLGGQGAYEQYF
TRBJ1-4 TRBV5-1 CASSLFQGAGEKLFF
TRBJ2-7 TRBV11-2 CASSLGVGGGRSYEQYF
TRBJ1-1 TRBV19 CASIDRDSHTEAFF
TRBJ1-1 TRBV2 CASTLEDRGSTEAFF
TRBJ2-5 TRBV6-1 CASSRGGDSQETQYF
TRBJ2-1 TRBV5-4 CASSPAKAGGRNEQFF
TRBJ1-5 TRBV19 CASSIELGNQPQHF
TRBJ2-7 TRBV9 CASSSHRGRESEQYF
TRBJ2-1 TRBV7-2 CASSLRAVTYNEQFF
TRBJ2-2 TRBV12-3/TRBV12-4 CASSHYFTGELFF
TRBJ1-3 TRBV5-1 CASSGQGDGNTIYF
TRBJ1-2 TRBV6-5 CASRAGGGYTF
TRBJ2-7 TRBV18 CASSPLPSGGNEQYF
TRBJ2-7 TRBV18 CASSPTAPGVGSEEQYF
TRBJ1-6 TRBV28 CATDAKDTPLHF
TRBJ2-1 TRBV10-1 CASSERTGKQFF
TRBJ2-1 TRBV6-1 CASSEYSNNEQFF
TRBJ1-1 TRBV11-2 CASSLGRLNTEAFF
TRBJ1-5 TRBV29-1 CSLPREPAWGAARWRSQHF
TRBJ2-1 TRBV11-3 CASSLGGSSYNEQFF
TRBJ1-4 TRBV11-2 CASTVGQADEKLFF
TRBJ2-5 TRBV5-1 CASSFGQAQETQYF
TRBJ2-7 TRBV19 CASSTTTGGYEQYF
TRBJ1-1 TRBV4-2 CASSQPHQTAGGAFF
TRBJ2-7 TRBV28 CASSPVGEPTGQYF
TRBJ1-2 TRBV6-2/TRBV6-3 CASSPRAWNYGYTF
TRBJ1-3 TRBV5-3 CARSLCQGFGNTIYF
TRBJ1-6 TRBV28 CASSLGQGDSPLHF
TRBJ2-7 TRBV7-2 CASSLGGVAYEQYF
TRBJ1-4 TRBV19 CASGYSRSIFF